This T cell receptor (beta chain) appears in the sequencing data of a study of shared clonotypes between healthy human individuals. The data were produced by immunoSEQ multiplex PCR, yet TCRdb's version contains in-frame clones alone and is incomplete. The data contain roughly 1 million clones, 75% of them singletons. The CDR3 totals 15 residues. V dropped 1 base and J dropped 0 bases, with 8 bases sitting between them. The germline gives CDR1 SGHRS, CDR2 YFSETQ. The chain links TRBV5-1 to TRBJ2-1; D uncertain. The clonotype originates from a man in his late teens or twenties in good health. Sequencing used memory CD4+ T cells sorted from blood. Stated subset: CD45RA-negative fraction. The CDR3 here is CASSLNGFSYNEQFF. CDR3 nucleotide sequence: TGCGCCAGCAGCTTGAACGGATTCTCCTACAATGAGCAGTTCTTC.